Listed below are T cell receptor beta chains from one sample, sequenced in a study of cytomegalovirus exposure and HLA in healthy donors. TCRdb's table, derived via immunoSEQ multiplex PCR, lists solely in-frame clones and lacks some. The sample yields about 220,000 clones, approximately 88% seen once. Material for sequencing was PBMCs. The receptors come from a woman in her thirties in good health and CMV-seropositive. Each CDR3 is given with its conserved first and last residue. The order of the fields is D gene, clone size, CDR3 length, V gene, J gene, CDR3 protein, CDR3 DNA. The D gene is left open where the match is weak. Not all rows give a size; the values are once, few, many and, for expanded clones, a class.

>.|.|17|TRBV21-1|TRBJ2-1
CASSKGVARWFYNEQFF
TGTGCCAGCAGCAAAGGAGTTGCTCGATGGTTCTACAATGAGCAGTTCTTC
>.|.|13|TRBV9|TRBJ1-2
CASSYRQVDGYTF
TGTGCCAGCAGCTACCGCCAGGTCGATGGCTACACCTTC
>.|.|15|TRBV30|TRBJ1-1
CAWSGPTDMNTEAFF
TGTGCCTGGAGTGGGCCGACAGACATGAACACTGAAGCTTTCTTT
>.|.|15|TRBV4-1|TRBJ1-2
CASSQRTEATYGYTF
TGCGCCAGCAGCCAAAGGACGGAAGCGACATATGGCTACACCTTC
>.|.|14|TRBV6-6|TRBJ1-4
CASSTTEGKEKLFF
TGTGCCAGCAGTACGACAGAGGGGAAAGAAAAACTGTTTTTT
>.|.|10|TRBV29-1|TRBJ2-7
CSVVGTQQYF
TGCAGCGTTGTAGGTACCCAGCAGTACTTC
>TRBD2|.|16|TRBV11-2|TRBJ2-2
CASSLGLAGLTGELFF
TGTGCCAGCAGCTTAGGACTAGCGGGGTTGACCGGGGAGCTGTTTTTT
>TRBD1|few|14|TRBV30|TRBJ1-2
CACIHRGHNYGYTF
TGTGCCTGCATCCACAGGGGGCACAACTATGGCTACACCTTC
>.|.|13|TRBV7-9|TRBJ1-3
CASTTGFANTIYF
TGTGCCAGCACTACAGGGTTCGCAAACACCATATATTTT
>.|.|16|TRBV5-1|TRBJ1-4
CASSLDRPETNGKLFF
TGCGCCAGCAGCCTTGATCGACCGGAGACTAATGGAAAACTGTTTTTT
>TRBD1|.|14|TRBV29-1|TRBJ2-7
CSVGTGQNNYEQYF
TGCAGCGTTGGGACAGGGCAAAACAACTACGAGCAGTACTTC
>.|.|13|TRBV27|TRBJ2-5
CASSSRIQETQYF
TGTGCCAGCAGCTCCCGGATACAAGAGACCCAGTACTTC
>.|.|15|TRBV15|TRBJ2-1
CATSRDRGPYNEQFF
TGTGCCACCAGCAGAGACAGGGGACCTTACAATGAGCAGTTCTTC
>.|.|14|TRBV25-1|TRBJ2-7
CASSPAGQTYEQYF
TGTGCCAGCAGTCCGGCGGGACAGACCTACGAGCAGTACTTC
>.|once|15|TRBV5-1|TRBJ2-1
CASSLVRGTYNEQFF
TGCGCCAGCAGCTTGGTGCGGGGTACCTACAATGAGCAGTTCTTC
>.|.|13|TRBV30|TRBJ1-1
CAWSLGTNTEAFF
TGTGCCTGGAGTTTAGGAACGAACACTGAAGCTTTCTTT
>.|.|13|TRBV29-1|TRBJ2-1
CSSTGRSYNEQFF
TGCAGTTCCACAGGGAGGTCCTACAATGAGCAGTTCTTC
>.|.|14|TRBV5-1|TRBJ2-7
CASSRRMGEYEQYF
TGCGCCAGCAGCAGGCGTATGGGGGAATACGAGCAGTACTTC
>.|.|12|TRBV7-9|TRBJ1-2
CASAQGWYGYTF
TGTGCCAGCGCCCAGGGATGGTATGGCTACACCTTC
>.|.|13|TRBV10-1|TRBJ1-1
CASRSNQNTEAFF
TGCGCCAGCAGATCCAACCAGAACACTGAAGCTTTCTTT
>TRBD1|.|15|TRBV4-3|TRBJ1-3
CASSRRTGPGNTIYF
TGCGCCAGCAGCCGAAGGACAGGGCCTGGAAACACCATATATTTT
>.|.|14|TRBV6-1|TRBJ1-5
CASSEVLGFQPQHF
TGTGCCAGCAGTGAAGTATTAGGATTTCAGCCCCAGCATTTT
>.|.|16|TRBV5-6|TRBJ2-1
CASSLGATSSYNEQFF
TGTGCCAGCAGCCTAGGGGCAACTAGCTCCTACAATGAGCAGTTCTTC
>.|once|13|TRBV5-1|TRBJ1-1
CASSATRNTEAFF
TGCGCCAGCAGCGCGACAAGGAACACTGAAGCTTTCTTT
>TRBD2|.|15|TRBV7-6|TRBJ2-7
CASSLRLAGVYEQYF
TGTGCCAGCAGCTTAAGGCTAGCGGGAGTCTACGAGCAGTACTTC
>TRBD2|few|15|TRBV6-1|TRBJ2-5
CASSDLSGSAETQYF
TGTGCCAGCAGTGACCTTAGCGGGAGCGCGGAGACCCAGTACTTC
>TRBD1|.|14|TRBV6-1|TRBJ1-2
CASTGGIVNYGYTF
TGTGCCAGCACAGGGGGCATCGTAAACTATGGCTACACCTTC
>TRBD1|.|14|TRBV27|TRBJ2-7
CASSLGTGASEQYF
TGTGCCAGCAGTTTGGGGACAGGGGCATCCGAGCAGTACTTC
>.|.|16|TRBV27|TRBJ2-1
CASSFDVGSQGNEQFF
TGTGCCAGCAGTTTCGATGTAGGCTCTCAGGGGAATGAGCAGTTCTTC